This record covers a single T cell receptor (beta chain). Those enrolled in Seattle joined during active infection and were followed longitudinally afterward. The table came from immunoSEQ multiplex PCR; TCRdb's copy has only in-frame clones and leaves some out. The profile covers some 500,000 clones, with 85% to 90% appearing a single time and roughly 7.4% taken by the ten largest. The CDR3 has 15 residues. CDR1 SGHNT and CDR2 YYREEE come from the germline V gene (reference sequence). Between the trimmed V and J ends, which lost 0 bases and 7 bases, there was a span of 17 bases. These data are taken from a study of blood T cell repertoires in COVID-19. The wider study: Acute and convalescent COVID-19 samples came from the United States, Italy and Spain.

Material for sequencing was peripheral blood. The rearrangement joins TRBV5-4 to TRBJ2-7, with D tentatively TRBD2 (7 bases). The TCR was taken from a woman in her 50s with COVID-19, enrolled during active disease. The CDR3 loop is CASSLALGGAHEQYF. The CDR3 bases are TGTGCCAGCAGCTTGGCCTTGGGGGGGGCCCATGAGCAGTACTTC. The full variable domain, with the rest looked up from reference TRBV5-4 and TRBJ2-7, is ETGVTQSPTHLIKTRGQQVTLRCSSQSGHNTVSWYQQALGQGPQFIFQYYREEENGRGNFPPRFSGLQFPNYSSELNVNALELDDSALYLCASSLALGGAHEQYFGPGTRLTVT.